This T cell receptor (beta chain) was observed in a study of blood T cells in healthy people across ages. Across the whole study: Template switching captured about one barcoded beta molecule per two T cells.

It was with a sample-barcoded 5' primer and a J-beta primer mix that a second PCR of about 6 to 12 cycles was run. Every single cDNA molecule received a tag from a template-switch adaptor with 12 random nucleotides. TCRdb recomputed calls from the 5' RACE reads with MiXCR, one row per CDR3 protein. The table records hundreds of thousands of distinct CDR3 sequences, about a quarter of them present only once. This CDR3 has 11 residues. The same data also contributed to another study, on T cells of mothers and their children.

The material sequenced was blood. The receptor's source is a boy between 10 and 17 years old in good health. This rearrangement joins TRBV21-1 to TRBJ2-7. The J call may be mistaken, given a closer DNA end match to TRBJ2-1. TRBV21-1 counts as a pseudogene. CDR3 nucleotide sequence: TGTGCCAGCAGCGAAAAGCCTGAGCAGTTCTTC. Encoded protein: CASSEKPEQFF.